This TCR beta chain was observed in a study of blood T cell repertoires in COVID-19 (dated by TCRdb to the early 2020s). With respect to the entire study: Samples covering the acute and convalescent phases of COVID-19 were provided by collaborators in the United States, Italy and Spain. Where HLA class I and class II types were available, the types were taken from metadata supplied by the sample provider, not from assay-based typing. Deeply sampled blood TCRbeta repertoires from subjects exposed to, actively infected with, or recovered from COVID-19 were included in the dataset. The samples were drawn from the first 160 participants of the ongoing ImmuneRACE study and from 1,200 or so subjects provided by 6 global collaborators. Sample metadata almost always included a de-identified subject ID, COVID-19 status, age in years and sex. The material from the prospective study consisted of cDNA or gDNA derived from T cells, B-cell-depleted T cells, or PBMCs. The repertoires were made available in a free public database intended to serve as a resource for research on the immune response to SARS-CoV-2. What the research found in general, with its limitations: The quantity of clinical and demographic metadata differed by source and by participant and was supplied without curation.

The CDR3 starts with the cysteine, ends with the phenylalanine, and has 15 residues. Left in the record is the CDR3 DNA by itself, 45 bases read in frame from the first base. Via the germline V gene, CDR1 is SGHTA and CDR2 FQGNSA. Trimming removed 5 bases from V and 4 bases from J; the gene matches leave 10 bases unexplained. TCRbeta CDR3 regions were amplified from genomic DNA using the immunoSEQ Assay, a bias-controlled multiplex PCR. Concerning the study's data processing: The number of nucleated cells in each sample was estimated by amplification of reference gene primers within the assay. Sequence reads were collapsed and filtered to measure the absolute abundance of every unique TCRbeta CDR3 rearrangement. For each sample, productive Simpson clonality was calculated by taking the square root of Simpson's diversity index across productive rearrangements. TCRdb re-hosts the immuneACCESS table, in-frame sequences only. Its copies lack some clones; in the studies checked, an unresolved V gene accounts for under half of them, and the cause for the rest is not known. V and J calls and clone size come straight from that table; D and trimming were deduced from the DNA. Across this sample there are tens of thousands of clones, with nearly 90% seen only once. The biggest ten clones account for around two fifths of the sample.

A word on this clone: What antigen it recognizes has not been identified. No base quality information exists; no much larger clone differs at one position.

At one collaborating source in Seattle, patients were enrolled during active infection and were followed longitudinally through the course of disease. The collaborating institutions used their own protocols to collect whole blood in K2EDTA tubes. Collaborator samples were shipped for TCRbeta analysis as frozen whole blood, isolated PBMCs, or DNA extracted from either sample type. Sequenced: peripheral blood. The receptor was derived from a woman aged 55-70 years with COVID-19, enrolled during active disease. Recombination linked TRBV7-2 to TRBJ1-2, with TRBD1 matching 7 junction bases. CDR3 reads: CASSPRQGDGYGYTF. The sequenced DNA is TGTGCCAGCAGCCCACGACAGGGAGATGGCTATGGCTACACCTTC.